In its sample, the clone carrying this TCR beta chain was seen many times. The data were obtained in a study of blood T cell repertoires in COVID-19. About the research overall: Collection of acute and convalescent COVID-19 samples took place in the United States, Italy and Spain.

Produced via immunoSEQ multiplex PCR; TCRdb's table is partial and in-frame only. The top ten hold approximately 4.1% of the sample, which has about 240,000 clones, approximately 90% seen once. The source of this sequence is a young woman who had recovered from COVID-19. Source material: PBMCs or T cells enriched from blood (not recorded which).

CDR3 DNA: TGCGCCAGCAGCCAAGTGGTAGCGGGAGTAAGCACCGGGGAGCTGTTTTTT. Translation: CASSQVVAGVSTGELFF. This chain links TRBV4-1 with TRBJ2-2; the match to TRBD2 covers 9 bases. Germline-derived CDR1 and CDR2 are MGHRA and YSYEKL. J gave up 4 bases and V 1 base, and 7 bases lay outside the gene matches. The CDR3 sequence is 17 residues long.